The 22 T cell receptor beta chains given below trace back to one sample, sequenced in a study of blood T cell repertoires in COVID-19. Clones were sequenced by immunoSEQ multiplex PCR, and TCRdb holds only the in-frame ones, with some missing. The table records about 78,000 clones, roughly 86% of them present only once. Input material: peripheral blood. These receptor sequences come from a woman in her sixties with acute or convalescent COVID-19.

The chain is built from TRBV6-5 and TRBJ2-5; 8 nucleotides line up with TRBD1. Germline V gives CDR1 MNHEY, CDR2 SVGAGI. Unmatched junction bases numbered 0, after V lost 0 bases and J lost 3 bases. This CDR3 comprises 14 residues. CDR3 sequence reads: CASSYSTGEETQYF. CDR3 DNA: TGTGCCAGCAGTTACTCGACAGGGGAAGAGACCCAGTACTTC.

The V gene is TRBV19, the J gene TRBJ2-7; no firm D call. Germline V gene data show CDR1 as LNHDA and CDR2 as SQIVND (reference sequence). The CDR3 is 14 residues long. The V end was cut by 5 bases, the J end by 2 bases, with 13 bases between. Here the CDR3 reads CASSPRVRTYEQYF. The CDR3 DNA reads as TGTGCCAGTAGTCCCCGAGTGAGGACCTACGAGCAGTACTTC.

This clone appeared a few times. V gene TRBV27 combines with J gene TRBJ2-3; no reliable D call. CDR1 MNHEY and CDR2 SMNVEV come from the germline V gene (reference sequence). Trimming pared 4 bases from V and 6 bases from J, leaving 5 bases between. This CDR3 comprises 11 residues. This CDR3 is CASSSSDTQYF. The DNA for the CDR3 is TGTGCCAGCAGTTCGTCGGATACGCAGTATTTT.

V is TRBV10-3 and J is TRBJ2-1; D perhaps matches TRBD1 (6 bases). Germline CDR1 and CDR2: ENHRY and SYGVKD. The V gene lost 2 bases and the J gene lost 2 bases, with 10 bases spanning the gap. CDR3 length equals 15 residues. The CDR3 loop is CAISEEGGPYNEQFF. CDR3 sequence (DNA): TGTGCCATCAGTGAGGAAGGGGGTCCCTACAATGAGCAGTTCTTC.

V usage is TRBV27 and J usage is TRBJ1-4; a weak D match, TRBD1 (6 bases). The V and J ends lost 6 bases and 8 bases respectively, with 16 bases between them. Per the germline V gene, CDR1 is MNHEY and CDR2 is SMNVEV (reference sequence). There are 14 residues in the CDR3. The CDR3 is CASRVWGQGEKLFF. The CDR3 DNA sequence: TGTGCCAGCAGGGTCTGGGGCCAGGGGGAAAAACTGTTTTTT. Together with reference TRBV27 and TRBJ1-4, the CDR3 gives the full variable domain: EAQVTQNPRYLITVTGKKLTVTCSQNMNHEYMSWYRQDPGLGLRQIYYSMNVEVTDKGDVPEGYKVSRKEKRNFPLILESPSPNQTSLYFCASRVWGQGEKLFFGSGTQLSVL.

This clone was counted once. The chain carries TRBV18 and TRBJ2-3; D not resolved. The CDR3 is made up of 14 amino acids. Germline assignment: CDR1 KGHSH and CDR2 LQKENI. The V end was cut by 0 bases, the J end by 1 base, with 5 bases between. Here the CDR3 reads CASSPPSGTDTQYF. DNA for the CDR3: TGTGCCAGCTCACCACCGTCGGGCACAGATACGCAGTATTTT.

This clone was seen just once. The chain links TRBV25-1 to TRBJ2-7, with 8 nucleotides matching TRBD2. V gave up 3 bases and J gave up 6 bases; unmatched junction bases: 10. CDR1 is MGHDK, CDR2 SYGVNS, per germline. The CDR3 is 15 amino acids. The CDR3 DNA reads as TGTGCCAGCAGTGATCCCCGGACTAGCCCCCCCGAGCAGTACTTC. It codes for CASSDPRTSPPEQYF.

Only a few counts were recorded for this clone. This CDR3 is CASSTSGGYNEQFF. DNA of the CDR3: TGTGCCAGCAGTACTAGCGGGGGGTACAATGAGCAGTTCTTC. The chain joins TRBV6-5 to TRBJ2-1, with 12 bases matching TRBD2. The CDR3 spans 14 residues. Germline-derived CDR1 and CDR2 are MNHEY and SVGAGI. V gave up 5 bases and J gave up 4 bases; unmatched junction bases: 0.

This rearrangement joins TRBV7-2 to TRBJ1-6; TRBD1 is a possible D gene (5 bases). The CDR3 contains 11 residues. Germline V gene data show CDR1 as SGHTA and CDR2 as FQGNSA. V was pared by 4 bases and J by 12 bases, with 7 bases between. The CDR3 loop is CASSSQGPLHF. DNA of the CDR3: TGTGCCAGCAGCTCTCAGGGACCCCTCCACTTT.

The chain employs TRBV30 and TRBJ1-3, with D maybe TRBD1 (5 bases). The V end was cut by 0 bases, the J end by 8 bases, with 5 bases between. CDR1 GTSNPN and CDR2 SVGIG come from the germline V gene (reference sequence). The CDR3 is 11 residues long. The CDR3 DNA sequence: TGTGCCTGGAGTGTAGGGGACACCATATATTTT. The encoded protein is CAWSVGDTIYF.

J is TRBJ1-6 and V is TRBV5-4, with 10 nucleotides matching TRBD1. The CDR3 is made up of 15 amino acids. The J segment lost 8 bases and the V segment lost 0 bases, leaving 2 bases of the junction unmatched. In germline, CDR1 is SGHNT, CDR2 YYREEE (reference sequence). The CDR3 DNA reads TGTGCCAGCAGCTTGGTGGGGACAGGGGATTCACCCCTCCACTTT. Protein: CASSLVGTGDSPLHF.

The V gene is TRBV6-5, the J gene TRBJ1-1; no definite D call. V was cut by 5 bases and J by 1 base, with 8 bases left in between. CDR1 is MNHEY, CDR2 SVGAGI, per germline. The CDR3 loop spans 13 amino acids. In DNA, the CDR3 is TGTGCCAGCAGTATCACTTGGAACACTGAAGCTTTCTTT. Translated, it gives CASSITWNTEAFF.

The chain carries TRBV19 and TRBJ1-1, with 7 bases aligning to TRBD1. V lost 4 bases and J lost 7; bases outside the gene matches: 6. This CDR3 has 13 residues. CDR1 LNHDA and CDR2 SQIVND come from the germline V gene (reference sequence). The CDR3: CASSKGTVIEAFF. For the CDR3, the DNA is TGTGCCAGTAGTAAAGGGACAGTTATTGAAGCTTTCTTT. The full variable domain, rest sourced from reference TRBV19 and TRBJ1-1, is DGGITQSPKYLFRKEGQNVTLSCEQNLNHDAMYWYRQDPGQGLRLIYYSQIVNDFQKGDIAEGYSVSREKKESFPLTVTSAQKNPTAFYLCASSKGTVIEAFFGQGTRLTVV.

CDR3: CASSGQGLETQYF. Written as DNA, the CDR3 is TGTGCCAGCAGTGGTCAGGGTCTTGAGACCCAGTACTTC. The chain has TRBV2 and TRBJ2-5, with D perhaps TRBD1 (5 bases). The germline gives CDR1 SNHLY, CDR2 FYNNEI. Trimming stripped 4 bases from V and 5 bases from J, with 11 bases between. There are 13 residues in the CDR3.

The CDR3 reads CATSDFRAGGTGELFF. The CDR3 DNA follows: TGTGCCACCAGTGATTTTAGAGCGGGAGGGACCGGGGAGCTGTTTTTT. The V gene is TRBV24-1, the J gene TRBJ2-2; 10 bases are a match to TRBD2. The CDR3 contains 16 residues. Germline lookup yields CDR1 KGHDR and CDR2 SFDVKD. V shed 1 base, J shed 5 bases, and the junction held 3 bases outside the gene matches.

The chain links TRBV7-9 to TRBJ1-5; D might be TRBD1 (6 bases). The CDR3 is 14 amino acids. Germline loops: CDR1 SEHNR, CDR2 FQNEAQ (reference sequence). V was shortened by 4 bases and J by 6 bases, with 13 bases between the two germline ends. CDR3 nucleotides: TGTGCCAGCAGCTCACAGGGTCCCAGTCAGCCCCAGCATTTT. Encoded protein: CASSSQGPSQPQHF.

The CDR3 spells CASSRPAGGRTDTQYF. The CDR3 DNA follows: TGTGCCAGCTCACGTCCAGCGGGGGGAAGGACAGATACGCAGTATTTT. The J gene is TRBJ2-3, the V gene TRBV18; 9 bases line up with TRBD2. V dropped 4 bases and J dropped 3; count of bases not matched to a gene: 8. The germline V gene encodes CDR1 KGHSH and CDR2 LQKENI. The CDR3 length is 16 residues. Full variable domain (missing parts from reference TRBV18 and TRBJ2-3): NAGVMQNPRHLVRRRGQEARLRCSPMKGHSHVYWYRQLPEEGLKFMVYLQKENIIDESGMPKERFSAEFPKEGPSILRIQQVVRGDSAAYFCASSRPAGGRTDTQYFGPGTRLTVL.

This sequence joins TRBV2 and TRBJ2-5; 11 nucleotides agree with TRBD2. V dropped 6 bases and J dropped 2; count of bases not matched to a gene: 5. This CDR3 is built from 15 residues. The germline V gene encodes CDR1 SNHLY and CDR2 FYNNEI. The CDR3: CASRNRLAGQETQYF. CDR3 sequence (DNA): TGTGCCAGCAGGAACAGACTAGCGGGGCAAGAGACCCAGTACTTC.

This chain connects TRBV9 to TRBJ2-1, with 10 nucleotides matching TRBD2. V gave up 4 bases and J gave up 4 bases; unmatched junction bases: 11. CDR3 size: 17 residues. Germline V gene data show CDR1 as SGDLS and CDR2 as YYNGEE. CDR3 bases: TGTGCCAGCAGCCCCAGTAGCGTACTAGCGGGGTACAATGAGCAGTTCTTC. Translation: CASSPSSVLAGYNEQFF.

The chain uses TRBV5-6 and TRBJ2-1, with D possibly TRBD1 on 5 matching bases. Germline CDR1 is SGHDT and CDR2 is YYEEEE. Trimming took 4 bases from V and 4 from J, leaving 12 bases between them. This CDR3 is built from 14 residues. CDR3 DNA sequence: TGTGCCAGCAGCGCGCCAGGGCTATACAATGAGCAGTTCTTC. Amino acid sequence: CASSAPGLYNEQFF.

This clone was found a few times. The chain is built from TRBV7-2 and TRBJ1-5; the match to TRBD1 covers 7 bases. J lost 3 bases, V lost 5 bases, and 10 bases had no gene match. The CDR3 is made up of 16 amino acids. Per germline, CDR1 SGHTA and CDR2 FQGNSA. CDR3 region: CASSPQGQNFNQPQHF. The CDR3 coding sequence is TGTGCCAGCAGCCCCCAGGGACAGAACTTCAATCAGCCCCAGCATTTT.

The chain couples TRBV13 to TRBJ2-7, with a weak D call TRBD1 (6 bases). The CDR3 runs to 14 residues. Germline values: CDR1 PRHDT, CDR2 FYEKMQ (reference sequence). The V and J ends lost 5 bases and 2 bases respectively, with 13 bases between them. The CDR3 region is CASSPPDRTYEQYF. The CDR3 DNA is TGTGCCAGCAGCCCCCCGGACAGAACCTACGAGCAGTACTTC.